This record covers a single TCR beta chain. Its antigen is unknown. These data originate in a study of T cell responses to AZD1222 COVID-19 vaccine. Study-level results: None of the repertoires were sampled until the peak T cell response had passed. Donors were mostly white British, more females; clonal diversity possibly underestimated. In the spike-specific TCR repertoire, nearly half reportedly target unmutated variant regions. Spike-specific TCR breadth and depth were elevated following two AZD1222 doses.

Generated by immunoSEQ multiplex PCR, the TCRdb table keeps only in-frame clones and is missing some. The sample lists about 45,000 clones, 60% to 85% occurring once. In germline, CDR1 is MDHEN, CDR2 SYDVKM. Trimming shortened V by 3 bases and J by 6 bases, and 8 bases separated the two germline ends. The length of the CDR3 is 12 residues. This TCR was sampled from an adult in good health. The rearrangement joins TRBV28 to TRBJ1-1; D perhaps matches TRBD1 (5 bases). Sequenced here: peripheral blood, sampled on day 0 of AZD1222 vaccination. The CDR3: CASSLGPSEAFF. CDR3 sequence (DNA): TGTGCCAGCAGTTTGGGGCCTTCTGAAGCTTTCTTT. The complete variable domain, with remaining parts taken from reference TRBV28 and TRBJ1-1, reads DVKVTQSSRYLVKRTGEKVFLECVQDMDHENMFWYRQDPGLGLRLIYFSYDVKMKEKGDIPEGYSVSREKKERFSLILESASTNQTSMYLCASSLGPSEAFFGQGTRLTVV.